These 25 T cell receptor beta chains were sequenced from one sample in a study of metastatic and nonmetastatic thyroid tumors. Each patient came to thyroid surgery without any prior treatment (of any kind). TCRdb redid the clone calls on the PCR reads using MiXCR. The repertoire holds about 64,000 clones, with under 20% as singletons. The sequencing input was blood. These receptor sequences come from a male donor with papillary thyroid cancer or a benign thyroid nodule (not recorded which). Some clones in this sample may be carry-over from other donors' samples.

This clone was observed a few times. This clone may be a read error of a much larger clone one base away. The CDR3 region has the DNA TGCATCGTTTACGGACAGGGGGCTGGGGCCAACGTCCTGACTTTC. This sequence encodes CIVYGQGAGANVLTF. The J gene is TRBJ2-6, the V gene TRBV29-1, with TRBD1 matching over 10 bases. The CDR3 runs 15 residues. Germline loops: CDR1 SQVTM, CDR2 ANQGSEA.

This clone was counted ten times or more. The chain is built from TRBV11-2 and TRBJ2-2, with 7 nucleotides matching TRBD2. The CDR3 is made up of 16 amino acids. Per the germline V gene, CDR1 is SGHAT and CDR2 is FQNNGV. V lost 3 bases to trimming and J lost 3 bases; unmatched junction nucleotides: 7. CDR3 in DNA: TGTGCCAGCAGCTTCTTCGGGAGGATCGACACCGGGGAGCTGTTTTTT. It codes for CASSFFGRIDTGELFF.

Remarks on this clone: A read error may explain this, as a much larger clone is one base away. The CDR3 DNA sequence: TGTGCCAGCAGTGAATGGACGAAGGGACTAGGGGACGACAATGAGCAGTTCTTC. Amino acids: CASSEWTKGLGDDNEQFF. The chain has TRBV25-1 and TRBJ2-1; TRBD2 agrees at 8 bases. Germline V lookup: CDR1 MGHDK, CDR2 SYGVNS. V gave up 1 base and J gave up 5 bases; unmatched junction bases: 13. The CDR3 consists of 18 residues.

In this sample, this clone turned up many times. The chain joins TRBV20-1 to TRBJ2-7; D is possibly TRBD1 or TRBD2 (5 bases each). Trimming stripped 6 bases from V and 7 bases from J, with 10 bases between. The germline V gene encodes CDR1 DFQATT and CDR2 SNEGSKA (reference sequence). The CDR3 covers 10 residues. Written as DNA, the CDR3 is TGCAGTGCGACAGCGGATGAGCAGTACTTC. Its translation is CSATADEQYF.

This clone appeared a few times. The chain links TRBV12-3 or TRBV12-4 to TRBJ2-7, with D unclear. This CDR3 contains 14 residues. V lost 7 bases to trimming and J lost 0 bases, with 13 bases between them. The CDR3 DNA reads as TGTGCCAGCACCCCTTTAGACGACTCCTACGAGCAGTACTTC. This codes for CASTPLDDSYEQYF.

This clone was seen ten or more times. V is TRBV27 and J is TRBJ2-7; D unresolved. Trimming removed 5 bases at V and 7 bases at J, with 12 bases between. The CDR3 has 12 residues. CDR1 is MNHEY, CDR2 SMNVEV, per germline (reference sequence). CDR3 coding DNA: TGTGCCAGCAGTCTAGAGCTCTCGGAGCAGTACGTC. Protein product: CASSLELSEQYV.

This clone was picked up many times. The CDR3 DNA sequence: TGTGCCAGCAGTGACTCGGTCGCCGGGGAGCTGTTTTTT. Protein sequence: CASSDSVAGELFF. V gene TRBV6-4 combines with J gene TRBJ2-2; D remains unclear. The CDR3 is 13 residues long. Trimming left V 0 bases short and J 6 bases short, with 5 bases between. Germline V lookup: CDR1 MRHNA, CDR2 SNTAGT.

The chain employs TRBV6-1 and TRBJ2-7; D remains unclear. Germline V gives CDR1 MNHNS, CDR2 SASEGT. Trimming stripped 1 base from V and 6 bases from J, with 16 bases between. The CDR3 extends over 15 amino acids. CDR3 nucleotide sequence: TGTGCCAGCAGTGAAGTGGGTGTGGAATTCGGCGAGCAGTACTTC. This translates into CASSEVGVEFGEQYF.

This clone showed up many times. Other DNA variants within this sample encode the same CDR3. The genes are TRBV7-6 and TRBJ2-1; tentatively, D is TRBD1 (5 bases). Trimming removed 5 bases from V and 8 bases from J, with 16 bases in between. Germline V gives CDR1 SGHVS, CDR2 FNYEAQ. CDR3 length: 14 residues. The CDR3 loop is CASSHEVGADEQFF. As DNA, the CDR3 is TGTGCCAGCAGCCACGAGGTAGGGGCCGATGAGCAGTTCTTC.

This clone was seen at least ten times. V gene TRBV6-2 or TRBV6-3 combines with J gene TRBJ1-1, with 11 bases aligning to TRBD1. V trimming: 6 bases; J trimming: 4 bases; junction bases outside the gene matches: 10. Germline loops: CDR1 MNHEY, CDR2 SVGEGT. The CDR3 loop spans 16 amino acids. CDR3 sequence reads: CASSDPPGTGGTEAFF. DNA for the CDR3: TGTGCCAGCAGCGACCCTCCCGGGACAGGGGGCACTGAAGCTTTCTTT.

Many counts were recorded for this clone. The genes are TRBV6-2 or TRBV6-3 and TRBJ2-2; TRBD2 might be the D (6 bases). Germline V lookup: CDR1 MNHEY, CDR2 SVGEGT. Trimming pared 6 bases from V and 0 bases from J, leaving 11 bases between. The CDR3 consists of 15 residues. The CDR3 here is CASSLGLTNTGELFF. The CDR3 DNA is TGTGCCAGCAGCCTGGGACTGACGAACACCGGGGAGCTGTTTTTT.

This chain joins TRBV14 and TRBJ2-7, with D hard to call. The CDR3 extends over 14 amino acids. Germline CDR1 reads SGHDN; CDR2 reads FVKESK. Between the trimmed V and J ends, which lost 6 bases and 0 bases, there was a span of 12 bases. CDR3 amino acids: CASSMAPVSYEQYF. As DNA, the CDR3 is TGTGCCAGCAGTATGGCTCCGGTCTCCTACGAGCAGTACTTC.

Ten or more counts support this clone. Other nucleotide sequences in the sample specify the same CDR3. The chain's CDR3 is CASSLGGWEQYF. DNA of the CDR3: TGTGCCAGCAGCCTTGGGGGATGGGAGCAGTACTTC. The chain employs TRBV25-1 and TRBJ2-7, with D possibly being TRBD1 or TRBD2 (5 bases each). Trimming removed 6 bases from V and 7 bases from J, with 13 bases in between. In germline, CDR1 is MGHDK, CDR2 SYGVNS. This CDR3 comprises 12 residues.

This clone showed up many times. The chain is built from TRBV7-6 and TRBJ2-7; 13 nucleotides line up with TRBD2. CDR3 length: 15 residues. V lost 3 bases to trimming and J lost 3 bases; unmatched junction nucleotides: 2. CDR1 SGHVS and CDR2 FNYEAQ come from the germline V gene. CDR3 nucleotides: TGTGCCAGCAGCTTGACTAGCGGGGGGAACTACGAGCAGTACTTC. This encodes CASSLTSGGNYEQYF.

At least ten counts were recorded for this clone. The chain couples TRBV19 to TRBJ1-1; TRBD1 aligns across 10 bases. The germline V gene encodes CDR1 LNHDA and CDR2 SQIVND (reference sequence). This CDR3 region has 16 residues. The V segment lost 5 bases and the J segment 4 bases; nucleotides outside the gene matches: 10. CDR3 in amino acids: CASSQGTGEIITEAFF. The DNA for the CDR3 is TGTGCCAGTAGTCAAGGGACAGGGGAAATCATCACTGAAGCTTTCTTT.

Concerning this clone itself: Within the sample, other DNA sequences also encode this same CDR3. CDR3 protein: CASSVGSGTGELFF. The CDR3 DNA follows: TGTGCCAGCAGTGTCGGGAGCGGTACTGGTGAGCTGTTTTTT. The rearrangement uses TRBV2 and TRBJ2-2; TRBD2 might be the D (6 bases). The CDR3 runs 14 residues. In germline, CDR1 is SNHLY, CDR2 FYNNEI. The V and J ends lost 4 bases and 11 bases respectively, with 17 bases between them.

This clone was detected many times. The J gene is TRBJ2-1, the V gene TRBV12-3 or TRBV12-4; TRBD2 matches at 7 bases. With 5 bases clipped from V and 4 bases from J, the junction kept 2 bases outside the gene matches. The CDR3 has 13 residues. The CDR3 here is CASSTGGYNEQFF. In nucleotides, the CDR3 is TGTGCCAGCAGTACGGGGGGTTACAATGAGCAGTTCTTC.

This clone was seen at least ten times. The gene calls are TRBV5-6 and TRBJ2-1, with 12 bases that match TRBD2. The length of the CDR3 is 16 residues. The germline V gene encodes CDR1 SGHDT and CDR2 YYEEEE. Trimming took 5 bases from V and 6 from J; bases not matched to a gene: 9. DNA of the CDR3: TGTGCCAGCAGGCCTGTACTAGCGGGAGGATTCAATGAGCAGTTCTTC. It encodes CASRPVLAGGFNEQFF. Variable domain in full (rest from reference TRBV5-6 and TRBJ2-1): DAGVTQSPTHLIKTRGQQVTLRCSPKSGHDTVSWYQQALGQGPQFIFQYYEEEERQRGNFPDRFSGHQFPNYSSELNVNALLLGDSALYLCASRPVLAGGFNEQFFGPGTRLTVL.

The gene calls are TRBV12-3 or TRBV12-4 and TRBJ2-5; D is undetermined. V lost 3 bases to trimming and J lost 5 bases, with 16 bases between them. The CDR3 consists of 15 residues. CDR3 protein: CASSLAQVCGETQYF. CDR3 DNA sequence: TGTGCCAGCAGTTTGGCGCAGGTGTGCGGTGAGACCCAGTACTTC.

This clone was seen many times. This chain joins TRBV4-3 and TRBJ2-2; a weak D match, TRBD2 (6 bases). V lost 2 bases and J lost 1, with 17 bases in between. In germline, CDR1 is LGHNA, CDR2 YSLEER. CDR3 size: 18 residues. CDR3 sequence reads: CASSQIIRDGRNTGELFF. The CDR3 nucleotides are TGCGCCAGCAGCCAAATAATACGGGACGGGAGGAACACCGGGGAGCTGTTTTTT.

This clone was seen only a few times. The chain carries TRBV6-2 or TRBV6-3 and TRBJ2-7; TRBD1 is a possible D gene (6 bases). The germline V gene has CDR1 MNHEY and CDR2 SVGEGT. This CDR3 has 15 amino acids. The chain's CDR3 is CASSMQGVRGYEQYV. The CDR3 DNA is TGTGCTAGCAGTATGCAGGGTGTCAGGGGCTACGAGCAGTACGTC.

Many counts were recorded for this clone. A read error is possible here, since a much larger clone lies one base away. The sample has other DNA sequences that encode this CDR3 too. The chain carries TRBV5-6 and TRBJ2-6; D is undetermined. Trimming took off 3 bases at V and 4 bases at J, with 2 bases between the two ends. Germline loops: CDR1 SGHDT, CDR2 YYEEEE. This CDR3 is 12 amino acids long. CDR3 nucleotides: TGTGCCAGCAGCTCAGGGGCCAACGTCCTGACTTTC. It codes for CASSSGANVLTF.

This clone is medium-sized. This sequence joins TRBV24-1 and TRBJ2-7; D uncertain. The V gene's germline CDR1 is KGHDR and CDR2 SFDVKD. Trimming removed 8 bases at V and 3 bases at J, with 16 bases between. The CDR3 sequence is 14 residues long. CDR3 region: CATIFASFDYEQYV. In DNA, the CDR3 is TGTGCCACCATTTTCGCTAGTTTTGACTACGAGCAGTACGTC.

This clone showed up many times. This sequence joins TRBV4-3 and TRBJ1-2; possibly TRBD1 for D (6 bases). Trimming cost V 0 bases and J 8 bases, with 16 bases left between them. Germline loops: CDR1 LGHNA, CDR2 YSLEER. The CDR3 is 15 residues long. The CDR3 sequence is CASSQDLGTRGGYTF. Written as DNA, the CDR3 is TGCGCCAGCAGCCAAGATCTTGGGACACGTGGAGGCTACACCTTC.

About this clone: A much larger clone lies a single base off, so this may be a read error. This rearrangement joins TRBV6-5 to TRBJ2-1; weak D call: TRBD2 (5 bases). Germline V CDR1 and CDR2: MNHEY, SVGAGI. The CDR3 loop spans 12 amino acids. The V end lost 7 bases, the J end lost 6 bases, and 10 bases lay between the germline ends. The CDR3 nucleotides read TGTGCCAGCATCACTCGGGGCAATGAGCAGTTCTTC. Translating it yields CASITRGNEQFF.